The present T cell receptor beta chain was sequenced within a study of response to subunit inactivated influenza vaccine. Study outcomes and limitations: Authors proposed each seasonal influenza vaccination draws in few new T cells.

The table lists this clonotype with a few counts. Its antigen is not known. TCRdb processed the RT-PCR reads anew with MiXCR; each CDR3 protein has one entry. Of approximately 500,000 distinct CDR3 sequences listed, about 14% are singletons. Germline loops: CDR1 SGHAT, CDR2 FQNNGV. The germline V and J ends were trimmed by 0 bases and 4 bases, with 13 bases remaining between them. The CDR3 consists of 15 residues. The clonotype was recovered from a man aged 50 to 59 who received an inactivated influenza vaccine. Sequenced material: PBMCs from blood, taken about 11 days after vaccination. This chain joins TRBV11-2 and TRBJ2-7; D unclear. CDR3 in amino acids: CASSLEQILAYEQYF. For the CDR3, the DNA is TGTGCCAGCAGCTTAGAGCAGATCTTGGCTTACGAGCAGTACTTC.